A single sample gave rise to the 9 T cell receptor beta chains below, sequenced in a study of cytomegalovirus exposure and HLA in healthy donors. PCR was performed using 60 Vbeta and 13 Jbeta primers. The assay was immunoSEQ multiplex PCR, and TCRdb's table has in-frame clones only and misses some. Altogether about 190,000 clones are present, approximately 78% being singletons, with the ten largest covering 0.7% to 0.95%. Material: PBMCs. The receptors shown here come from a woman in her late teens or twenties in good health and CMV-seronegative.

The rearrangement links TRBV28 to TRBJ2-7, with 10 bases matching TRBD2. CDR1 and CDR2 (germline): MDHEN, SYDVKM. The trim removed 10 bases at V and 7 bases at J, leaving 10 bases unmatched. The CDR3 extends over 13 amino acids. The CDR3 nucleotides are TGTGCCACGACACCAGCGGGAGGGCGGGAGCAGTACTTC. Its translation is CATTPAGGREQYF.

The chain employs TRBV28 and TRBJ2-3, with 7 bases fitting TRBD2. With 2 bases clipped from V and 3 bases from J, the junction kept 5 bases outside the gene matches. This CDR3 region has 15 residues. CDR1 and CDR2 (germline): MDHEN, SYDVKM. The DNA of the CDR3 is TGTGCCAGCAGTTTAAGGCGGGAGAGAACAGATACGCAGTATTTT. This gives the protein CASSLRRERTDTQYF. The entire variable domain, with the rest obtained from reference TRBV28 and TRBJ2-3, is as follows: DVKVTQSSRYLVKRTGEKVFLECVQDMDHENMFWYRQDPGLGLRLIYFSYDVKMKEKGDIPEGYSVSREKKERFSLILESASTNQTSMYLCASSLRRERTDTQYFGPGTRLTVL.

The chain carries TRBV4-1 and TRBJ2-5, with TRBD2 identical over 11 bases. The V segment lost 3 bases and the J segment 5 bases; nucleotides outside the gene matches: 11. The germline V gene has CDR1 MGHRA and CDR2 YSYEKL. This CDR3 contains 17 residues. The DNA of the CDR3 is TGCGCCAGCAGCCACTCGGGATTAGCGGGAGGGCGGGAGACCCAGTACTTC. It yields the protein CASSHSGLAGGRETQYF.

This clone has just a few counts. This sequence joins TRBV6-6 and TRBJ2-7; D not resolved. The CDR3 is made up of 13 amino acids. V was cut by 7 bases and J by 2 bases, with 12 bases left in between. Germline V gene sequence: CDR1 MNHNY, CDR2 SVGAGI (reference sequence). DNA for the CDR3: TGTGCCAGCACTTCCCAGGCTACCTACGAGCAGTACTTC. It is translated as CASTSQATYEQYF.

This clone was observed a few times. The V gene is TRBV7-9, the J gene TRBJ1-4; TRBD1 agrees at 7 bases. Unmatched junction bases numbered 2, after V lost 3 bases and J lost 4 bases. Germline V CDR1 and CDR2: SEHNR, FQNEAQ (reference sequence). The CDR3 spans 14 residues. Written as DNA, the CDR3 is TGTGCCAGCAGCTTCCGGGACAGTAATGAAAAACTGTTTTTT. Translated: CASSFRDSNEKLFF.

This rearrangement joins TRBV27 to TRBJ2-7; 8 bases are a match to TRBD2. From germline, CDR1 is MNHEY and CDR2 SMNVEV (reference sequence). The CDR3 loop spans 14 amino acids. The junction had 3 bases not matched to a gene; V was cut back by 3 bases and J by 2 bases. CDR3 bases: TGTGCCAGCAGTTTCATAGCGGGGACCTACGAGCAGTACTTC. It translates to CASSFIAGTYEQYF.

The chain is built from TRBV19 and TRBJ2-1; TRBD2 aligns across 13 bases. V shed 1 base, J shed 3 bases, and the junction held 6 bases outside the gene matches. The CDR3 runs to 18 residues. Germline-derived CDR1 and CDR2 are LNHDA and SQIVND (reference sequence). The CDR3 reads CASSIARLAGGIYNEQFF. DNA for the CDR3: TGTGCCAGTAGTATAGCCCGACTAGCGGGGGGCATCTACAATGAGCAGTTCTTC.

The V and J genes are TRBV30 and TRBJ2-7; D perhaps matches TRBD1 (6 bases). The V end lost 0 bases, the J end lost 4 bases, and 10 bases lay between the germline ends. The CDR3 length is 13 residues. CDR1 GTSNPN and CDR2 SVGIG come from the germline V gene (reference sequence). The CDR3 region is CAWSVPGAYEQYF. CDR3 sequence (DNA): TGTGCCTGGAGTGTACCAGGGGCATACGAGCAGTACTTC.

This chain uses TRBV30 with TRBJ2-3, with 10 bases matching TRBD2. V trimming: 4 bases; J trimming: 3 bases; junction bases outside the gene matches: 4. The CDR3 contains 14 residues. The germline V gene has CDR1 GTSNPN and CDR2 SVGIG (reference sequence). The CDR3 nucleotides are TGTGCCTGGATAAAGCGGGGGGGTACAGATACGCAGTATTTT. Translation gives CAWIKRGGTDTQYF.